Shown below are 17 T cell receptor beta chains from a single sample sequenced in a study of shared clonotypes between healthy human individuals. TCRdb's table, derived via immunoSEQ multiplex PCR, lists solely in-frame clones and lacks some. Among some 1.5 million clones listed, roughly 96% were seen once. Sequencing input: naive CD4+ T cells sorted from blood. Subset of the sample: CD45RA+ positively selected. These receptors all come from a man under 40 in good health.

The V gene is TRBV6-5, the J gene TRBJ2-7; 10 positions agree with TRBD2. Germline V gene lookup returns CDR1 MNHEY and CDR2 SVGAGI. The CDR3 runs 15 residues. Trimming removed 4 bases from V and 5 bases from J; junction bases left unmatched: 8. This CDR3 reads CASSLSRLAGHEQYF. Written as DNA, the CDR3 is TGTGCCAGCAGTTTAAGCCGACTAGCGGGCCACGAGCAGTACTTC.

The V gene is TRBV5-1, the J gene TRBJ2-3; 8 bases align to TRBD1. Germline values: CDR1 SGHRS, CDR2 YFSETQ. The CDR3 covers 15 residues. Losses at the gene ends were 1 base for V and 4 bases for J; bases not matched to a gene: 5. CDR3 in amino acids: CASSLRTGIADTQYF. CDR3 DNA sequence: TGCGCCAGCAGCTTGCGGACAGGGATCGCAGATACGCAGTATTTT. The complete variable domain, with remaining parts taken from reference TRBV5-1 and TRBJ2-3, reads KAGVTQTPRYLIKTRGQQVTLSCSPISGHRSVSWYQQTPGQGLQFLFEYFSETQRNKGNFPGRFSGRQFSNSRSEMNVSTLELGDSALYLCASSLRTGIADTQYFGPGTRLTVL.

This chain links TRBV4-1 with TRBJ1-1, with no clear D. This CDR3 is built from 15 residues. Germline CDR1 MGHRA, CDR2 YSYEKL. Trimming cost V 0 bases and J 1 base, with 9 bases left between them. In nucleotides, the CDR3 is TGCGCCAGCAGCCAAGAACCGGGATGGAACACTGAAGCTTTCTTT. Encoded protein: CASSQEPGWNTEAFF.

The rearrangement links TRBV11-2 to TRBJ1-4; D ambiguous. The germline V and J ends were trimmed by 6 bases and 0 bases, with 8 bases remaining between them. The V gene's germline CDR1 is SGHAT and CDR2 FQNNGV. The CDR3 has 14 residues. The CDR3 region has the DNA TGTGCCAGCAGTAAGCGCCCAACTAATGAAAAACTGTTTTTT. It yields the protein CASSKRPTNEKLFF.

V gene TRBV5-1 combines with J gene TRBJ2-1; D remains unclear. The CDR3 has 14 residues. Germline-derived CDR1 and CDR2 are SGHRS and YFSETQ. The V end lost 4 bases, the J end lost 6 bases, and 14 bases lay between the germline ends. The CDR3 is CASSRDPRSNEQFF. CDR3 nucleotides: TGCGCCAGCAGCAGGGATCCTAGGTCCAATGAGCAGTTCTTC.

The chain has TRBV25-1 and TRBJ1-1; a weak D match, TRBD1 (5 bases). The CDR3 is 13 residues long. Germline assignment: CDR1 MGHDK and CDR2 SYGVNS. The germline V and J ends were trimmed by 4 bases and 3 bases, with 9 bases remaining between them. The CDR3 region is CASSGQRYTEAFF. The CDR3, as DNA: TGTGCCAGCAGTGGACAGAGGTACACTGAAGCTTTCTTT.

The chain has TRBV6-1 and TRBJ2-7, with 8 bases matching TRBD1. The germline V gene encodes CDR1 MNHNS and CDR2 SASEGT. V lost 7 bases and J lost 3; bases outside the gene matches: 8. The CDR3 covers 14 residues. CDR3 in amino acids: CASTNRGIDYEQYF. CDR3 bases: TGTGCCAGCACGAACAGGGGGATAGACTACGAGCAGTACTTC.

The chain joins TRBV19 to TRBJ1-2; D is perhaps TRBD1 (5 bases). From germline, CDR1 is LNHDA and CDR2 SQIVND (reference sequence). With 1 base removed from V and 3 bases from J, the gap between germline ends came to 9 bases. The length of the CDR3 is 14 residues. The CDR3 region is CASSIAQGHYGYTF. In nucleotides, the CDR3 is TGTGCCAGTAGTATAGCCCAGGGCCACTATGGCTACACCTTC.

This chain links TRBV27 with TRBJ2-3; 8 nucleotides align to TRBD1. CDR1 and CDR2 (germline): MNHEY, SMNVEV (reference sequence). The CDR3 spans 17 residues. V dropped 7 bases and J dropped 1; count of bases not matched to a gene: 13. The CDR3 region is CASKGQGAARRTDTQYF. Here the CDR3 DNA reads TGTGCCAGCAAAGGTCAGGGGGCCGCCCGCCGCACAGATACGCAGTATTTT.

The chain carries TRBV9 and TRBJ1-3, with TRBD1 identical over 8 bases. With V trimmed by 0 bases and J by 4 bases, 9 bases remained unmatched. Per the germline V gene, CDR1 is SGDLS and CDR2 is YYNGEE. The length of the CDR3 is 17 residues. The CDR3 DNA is TGTGCCAGCAGCGTAGGACCTTCAGGGGGCGAAGGAAACACCATATATTTT. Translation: CASSVGPSGGEGNTIYF.

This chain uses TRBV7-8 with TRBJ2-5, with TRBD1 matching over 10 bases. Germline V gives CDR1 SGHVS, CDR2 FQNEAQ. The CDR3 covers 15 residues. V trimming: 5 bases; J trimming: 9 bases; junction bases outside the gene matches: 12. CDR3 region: CASSPRDRGQEAQYF. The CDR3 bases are TGTGCCAGCAGCCCCCGGGACAGGGGCCAGGAGGCCCAGTACTTC.

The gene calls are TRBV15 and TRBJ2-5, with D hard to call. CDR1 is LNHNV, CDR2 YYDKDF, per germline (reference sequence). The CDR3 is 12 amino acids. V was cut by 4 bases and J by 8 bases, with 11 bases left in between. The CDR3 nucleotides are TGTGCCACCAGCATGCTAAAGCTTACCCAGTACTTC. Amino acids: CATSMLKLTQYF.

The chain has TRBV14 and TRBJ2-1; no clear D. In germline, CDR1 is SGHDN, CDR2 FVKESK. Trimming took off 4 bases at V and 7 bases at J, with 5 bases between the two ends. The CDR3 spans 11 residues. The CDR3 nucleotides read TGTGCCAGCAGCCGGCAAAATGAGCAGTTCTTC. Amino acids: CASSRQNEQFF. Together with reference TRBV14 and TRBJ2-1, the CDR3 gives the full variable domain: EAGVTQFPSHSVIEKGQTVTLRCDPISGHDNLYWYRRVMGKEIKFLLHFVKESKQDESGMPNNRFLAERTGGTYSTLKVQPAELEDSGVYFCASSRQNEQFFGPGTRLTVL.

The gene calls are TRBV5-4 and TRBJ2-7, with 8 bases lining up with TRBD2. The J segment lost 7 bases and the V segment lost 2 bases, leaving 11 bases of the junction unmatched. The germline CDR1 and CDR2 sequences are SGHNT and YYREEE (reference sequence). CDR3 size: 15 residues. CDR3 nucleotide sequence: TGTGCCAGCAGCTTCGCTTCGGCGGGAGGAGGTGAGCAGTACTTC. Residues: CASSFASAGGGEQYF.

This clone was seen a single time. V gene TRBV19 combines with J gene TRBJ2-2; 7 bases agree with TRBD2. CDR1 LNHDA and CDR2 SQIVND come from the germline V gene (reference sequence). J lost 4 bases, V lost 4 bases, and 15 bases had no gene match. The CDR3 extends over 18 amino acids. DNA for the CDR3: TGTGCCAGTAGTAAGCGGGAAGGAACGGGTATGGGCACCGGGGAGCTGTTTTTT. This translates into CASSKREGTGMGTGELFF.

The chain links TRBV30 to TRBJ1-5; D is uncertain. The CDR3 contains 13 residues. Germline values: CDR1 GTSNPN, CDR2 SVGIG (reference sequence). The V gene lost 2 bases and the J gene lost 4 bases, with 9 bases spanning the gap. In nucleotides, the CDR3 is TGTGCCTGGAGTTTACGGGCTAATCAGCCCCAGCATTTT. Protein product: CAWSLRANQPQHF.

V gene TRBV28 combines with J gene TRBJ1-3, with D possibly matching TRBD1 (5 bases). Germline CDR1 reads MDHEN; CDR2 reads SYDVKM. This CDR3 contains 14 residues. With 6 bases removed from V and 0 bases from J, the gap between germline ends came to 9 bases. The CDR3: CASRGVRSGNTIYF. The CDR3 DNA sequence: TGTGCCAGCAGGGGGGTCCGCTCTGGAAACACCATATATTTT.